This T cell receptor (beta chain) comes out of a study of tumor and adjacent non-tumor tissue in lung cancer. Three rounds of nested PCR, following a modified ARM-PCR protocol, produced the TCRbeta library. TCRdb independently ran MiXCR on the multiplex PCR reads; one entry per CDR3 protein. The sample lists more than 45,000 distinct CDR3 sequences, 74% occurring once. V shed 5 bases and J shed 3 bases, with 17 bases lying between them. The CDR3 consists of 16 residues. Germline V gene lookup returns CDR1 MNHEY and CDR2 SVGEGT. The template was RNA from unsorted bulk tissue. More than 3 cm separated this lung sample from the edge of the tumor.

The sequenced sample was distant non-tumor lung tissue. The sequence came from a woman aged 60 to 75 with non-small cell lung cancer. This chain uses TRBV6-2 or TRBV6-3 with TRBJ2-4; D gene ambiguous. Here the CDR3 reads CASSADGLRVKNIQYF. The CDR3 coding sequence is TGTGCCAGCAGTGCTGACGGGTTAAGAGTCAAAAACATTCAGTACTTC.